These 10 T cell receptor beta chains came from one sample sequenced in a study of CD8 T cells in Susac syndrome. Reverse transcription used about 0.5 to 1 ug RNA and random hexamers. TCRdb passed the immunoSEQ multiplex PCR reads through MiXCR, listing each CDR3 protein once. The repertoire holds 200,000 to 250,000 distinct CDR3 sequences, with around 95% as singletons. Material for sequencing was CD4+ T cells from PBMCs. These receptors all stem from a human donor with multiple sclerosis.

The rearrangement links TRBV20-1 to TRBJ1-5, with 7 bases matching TRBD1. Trimming removed 6 bases from V and 2 bases from J; junction bases left unmatched: 4. Germline V gives CDR1 DFQATT, CDR2 SNEGSKA (reference sequence). The CDR3 loop spans 13 amino acids. CDR3 coding DNA: TGCAGTGCCAGTGACAGGGGCAATCAGCCCCAGCATTTT. Protein sequence: CSASDRGNQPQHF.

This chain uses TRBV7-9 with TRBJ1-4, with D tentatively TRBD1 (6 bases). Trimming took off 7 bases at V and 10 bases at J, with 16 bases between the two ends. The CDR3 is made up of 13 amino acids. Germline CDR1 and CDR2: SEHNR and FQNEAQ (reference sequence). CDR3 protein: CASTTGGPGKLFF. The CDR3 nucleotides are TGTGCCAGCACCACCGGGGGGCCGGGAAAACTGTTTTTT.

The CDR3 reads CASRPGQGARDWTEAFF. In DNA, the CDR3 is TGTGCCAGCCGACCGGGACAGGGGGCGCGTGACTGGACTGAAGCTTTCTTT. The rearrangement links TRBV12-3 or TRBV12-4 to TRBJ1-1, with 12 positions matching TRBD1. This CDR3 region has 17 residues. Trimming at V came to 8 bases and at J to 5 bases, leaving 15 bases not matched to a gene.

This clonotype was detected a few times. This chain links TRBV30 with TRBJ2-1, with D unresolved. This CDR3 contains 12 residues. Between the trimmed V and J ends, which lost 0 bases and 6 bases, there was a span of 6 bases. In germline, CDR1 is GTSNPN, CDR2 SVGIG (reference sequence). CDR3 sequence: CAWSVRPNEQFF. Written as DNA, the CDR3 is TGTGCCTGGAGTGTACGTCCCAATGAGCAGTTCTTC.

This chain connects TRBV29-1 to TRBJ1-2; 12 bases match TRBD1. Germline trimming cut 7 bases from V and 4 bases from J; bases unmatched to any gene: 7. Germline assignment: CDR1 SQVTM and CDR2 ANQGSEA. This CDR3 region has 14 residues. Here the CDR3 DNA reads TGCAGCGCCGGGACAGGGGGCCCCGGCTATGGCTACACCTTC. It yields the protein CSAGTGGPGYGYTF.

The J gene is TRBJ1-1, the V gene TRBV29-1; 9 nucleotides line up with TRBD1. This CDR3 region has 11 residues. Unmatched junction bases numbered 3, after V lost 6 bases and J lost 7 bases. Germline CDR1 is SQVTM and CDR2 is ANQGSEA. This CDR3 reads CSVGTGSEAFF. CDR3 DNA sequence: TGCAGCGTCGGGACAGGGAGTGAAGCTTTCTTT.

The gene calls are TRBV20-1 and TRBJ2-5; 12 bases map to TRBD2. This CDR3 has 14 residues. Germline V CDR1 and CDR2: DFQATT, SNEGSKA (reference sequence). The J segment lost 3 bases and the V segment lost 6 bases, leaving 5 bases of the junction unmatched. The DNA of the CDR3 is TGCAGTGCGTCCCTAGCGGGGGGGGAAGAGACCCAGTACTTC. Protein: CSASLAGGEETQYF.

The chain has TRBV30 and TRBJ1-4; no clear D gene. CDR3 size: 18 residues. Germline V gene sequence: CDR1 GTSNPN, CDR2 SVGIG (reference sequence). Trimming removed 2 bases from V and 0 bases from J, with 19 bases in between. The CDR3 reads CAWSPIFSSSATNEKLFF. The DNA of the CDR3 is TGTGCCTGGAGTCCTATTTTCTCATCCTCTGCAACTAATGAAAAACTGTTTTTT.

The V and J genes are TRBV5-1 and TRBJ1-4; D possibly corresponds to TRBD1 (6 bases). The V end was cut by 0 bases, the J end by 10 bases, with 10 bases between. This CDR3 is built from 13 residues. Germline assignment: CDR1 SGHRS and CDR2 YFSETQ. CDR3 residues: CASSLEGGAKLFF. The CDR3 DNA reads as TGCGCCAGCAGCTTGGAGGGGGGAGCAAAACTGTTTTTT.

The rearrangement uses TRBV18 and TRBJ2-3, with D uncertain. Germline loops: CDR1 KGHSH, CDR2 LQKENI. V gave up 3 bases and J gave up 6 bases, with 10 bases separating them. There are 13 residues in the CDR3. The CDR3: CASSPSIRDTQYF. The CDR3 DNA reads as TGTGCCAGCTCACCCTCTATAAGGGATACGCAGTATTTT.